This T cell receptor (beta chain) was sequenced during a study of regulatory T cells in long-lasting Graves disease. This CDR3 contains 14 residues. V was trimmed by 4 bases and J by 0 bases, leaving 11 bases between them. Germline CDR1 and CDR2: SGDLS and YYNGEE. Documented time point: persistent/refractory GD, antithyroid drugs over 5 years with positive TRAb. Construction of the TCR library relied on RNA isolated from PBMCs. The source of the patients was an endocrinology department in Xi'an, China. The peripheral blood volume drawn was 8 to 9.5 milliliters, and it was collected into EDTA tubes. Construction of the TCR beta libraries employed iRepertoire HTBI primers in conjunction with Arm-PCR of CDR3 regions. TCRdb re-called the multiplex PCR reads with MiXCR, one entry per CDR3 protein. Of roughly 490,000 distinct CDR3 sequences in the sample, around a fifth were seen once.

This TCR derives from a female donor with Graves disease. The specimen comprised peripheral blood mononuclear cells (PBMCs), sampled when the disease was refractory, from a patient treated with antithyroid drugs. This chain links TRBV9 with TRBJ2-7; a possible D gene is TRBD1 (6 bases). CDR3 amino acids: CASSPRTASYEQYF. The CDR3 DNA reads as TGTGCCAGCAGCCCGAGGACAGCCTCCTACGAGCAGTACTTC.